This is a list of T cell receptor beta chains from one sample in a study of beta chain features in type 1 diabetes. Profiling relied on immunoSEQ multiplex PCR, and the TCRdb table lists in-frame clones only, not all of them. The sample yields fewer than 900,000 clones, 17% seen once. The specimen sequenced was naive CD4+ T cells from blood. These receptor sequences come from a young woman in good health. The conserved cysteine and the conserved F or W are not part of the CDR3 here. Each record gives: D gene, V gene, CDR3 length, clone size, J gene, CDR3 protein. A D gene is named only where the DNA matches it firmly. Clone size is not always given. Where it is, it says once, few, many or a class for expanded clones.

d_gene: .
v_gene: TRBV27
len: 13
abundance: .
j_gene: TRBJ2-7
CDR3aa: ASRHKLQSSYEQY

d_gene: TRBD2
v_gene: TRBV7-9
len: 13
abundance: .
j_gene: TRBJ2-1
CDR3aa: ASSLLAGAYNEQF

d_gene: .
v_gene: TRBV19
len: 12
abundance: .
j_gene: TRBJ2-5
CDR3aa: ASSSDPYQETQY

d_gene: .
v_gene: TRBV5-4
len: 12
abundance: .
j_gene: TRBJ2-5
CDR3aa: ASSLGQSQETQY

d_gene: TRBD1
v_gene: TRBV2
len: 15
abundance: .
j_gene: TRBJ2-1
CDR3aa: ASSRTGPGVYYNEQF

d_gene: .
v_gene: TRBV19
len: 13
abundance: few
j_gene: TRBJ2-1
CDR3aa: ASSDSTDGHNEQF

d_gene: .
v_gene: TRBV7-2
len: 13
abundance: few
j_gene: TRBJ1-1
CDR3aa: ASSLMGRMNTEAF

d_gene: .
v_gene: TRBV27
len: 12
abundance: .
j_gene: TRBJ2-7
CDR3aa: ASSLSLSGYEQY

d_gene: .
v_gene: TRBV15
len: 11
abundance: .
j_gene: TRBJ2-1
CDR3aa: ATSVEGVREQF

d_gene: .
v_gene: TRBV9
len: 11
abundance: .
j_gene: TRBJ2-7
CDR3aa: ASSVGGQASQY

d_gene: TRBD1
v_gene: TRBV7-2
len: 13
abundance: few
j_gene: TRBJ2-7
CDR3aa: ASSLESGGWYEQY

d_gene: TRBD2
v_gene: TRBV14
len: 13
abundance: .
j_gene: TRBJ2-7
CDR3aa: ASSRASGRPYEQY

d_gene: .
v_gene: TRBV6-5
len: 9
abundance: .
j_gene: TRBJ2-2
CDR3aa: ASGDVGELF

d_gene: .
v_gene: TRBV7-9
len: 10
abundance: .
j_gene: TRBJ2-7
CDR3aa: ASSFRSYEQY

d_gene: TRBD2
v_gene: TRBV5-4
len: 13
abundance: .
j_gene: TRBJ2-5
CDR3aa: ASSMIAGGLETQY

d_gene: TRBD1
v_gene: TRBV27
len: 12
abundance: .
j_gene: TRBJ2-7
CDR3aa: ASSWDRGPYEQY

d_gene: .
v_gene: TRBV18
len: 13
abundance: .
j_gene: TRBJ2-1
CDR3aa: ASSPMTSLYNEQF

d_gene: .
v_gene: TRBV2
len: 15
abundance: .
j_gene: TRBJ2-7
CDR3aa: ASSEARGGTESYEQY

d_gene: .
v_gene: TRBV6-1
len: 11
abundance: few
j_gene: TRBJ2-1
CDR3aa: ASTRTVYNEQF

d_gene: .
v_gene: TRBV20-1
len: 7
abundance: .
j_gene: TRBJ1-3
CDR3aa: SASVTIY

d_gene: TRBD2
v_gene: TRBV6-6
len: 13
abundance: .
j_gene: TRBJ2-1
CDR3aa: ASSSSGRPYNEQF

d_gene: TRBD1
v_gene: TRBV4-2
len: 12
abundance: .
j_gene: TRBJ2-7
CDR3aa: ASSRGQGLREQY

d_gene: .
v_gene: TRBV7-3
len: 13
abundance: .
j_gene: TRBJ2-3
CDR3aa: ASSLSGARPDTQY

d_gene: .
v_gene: TRBV10-3
len: 12
abundance: .
j_gene: TRBJ2-7
CDR3aa: AIRAGGVPYEQY

d_gene: TRBD2
v_gene: TRBV4-3
len: 15
abundance: .
j_gene: TRBJ2-2
CDR3aa: ASSQEGLAPNTGELF

d_gene: .
v_gene: TRBV2
len: 11
abundance: once
j_gene: TRBJ1-3
CDR3aa: ASSGDPGNTIY

d_gene: TRBD2
v_gene: TRBV10-3
len: 18
abundance: few
j_gene: TRBJ2-7
CDR3aa: AISESVYLVTSGRAYEQY

d_gene: .
v_gene: TRBV7-9
len: 12
abundance: few
j_gene: TRBJ2-5
CDR3aa: ASSFIVAQETQY

d_gene: TRBD1
v_gene: TRBV10-3
len: 13
abundance: .
j_gene: TRBJ2-3
CDR3aa: AINTGGLVTDTQY

d_gene: TRBD1
v_gene: TRBV4-3
len: 12
abundance: few
j_gene: TRBJ2-3
CDR3aa: ASSPRDREDTQY

d_gene: .
v_gene: TRBV7-2
len: 14
abundance: few
j_gene: TRBJ1-3
CDR3aa: ASSLTTAGPGNTIY

d_gene: .
v_gene: TRBV6-5
len: 12
abundance: few
j_gene: TRBJ1-5
CDR3aa: ASSYSRGLGPQH

d_gene: .
v_gene: TRBV11-2
len: 14
abundance: .
j_gene: TRBJ2-5
CDR3aa: ASSLVRRRTQETQY

d_gene: .
v_gene: TRBV28
len: 9
abundance: few
j_gene: TRBJ2-7
CDR3aa: ASSIGYEQY

d_gene: .
v_gene: TRBV6-6
len: 13
abundance: .
j_gene: TRBJ1-1
CDR3aa: ASSYTGTANTEAF

d_gene: TRBD2
v_gene: TRBV11-2
len: 13
abundance: few
j_gene: TRBJ2-5
CDR3aa: ASSSQAGAAETQY

d_gene: .
v_gene: TRBV7-2
len: 10
abundance: .
j_gene: TRBJ2-1
CDR3aa: ASSLSYNEQF

d_gene: .
v_gene: TRBV5-1
len: 11
abundance: .
j_gene: TRBJ2-3
CDR3aa: ASRRDNVDTQY

d_gene: TRBD2
v_gene: TRBV7-9
len: 17
abundance: .
j_gene: TRBJ2-3
CDR3aa: ASSLARVAGGIFTDTQY

d_gene: .
v_gene: TRBV9
len: 13
abundance: .
j_gene: TRBJ1-3
CDR3aa: ASSAAGGSGNTIY

d_gene: TRBD2
v_gene: TRBV7-2
len: 13
abundance: .
j_gene: TRBJ2-7
CDR3aa: ASSLAAGLHYEQY

d_gene: .
v_gene: TRBV18
len: 13
abundance: few
j_gene: TRBJ2-3
CDR3aa: ASSPSSPNTDTQY

d_gene: TRBD1
v_gene: TRBV7-8
len: 13
abundance: few
j_gene: TRBJ2-1
CDR3aa: ASSRDRVSYNEQF

d_gene: TRBD2
v_gene: TRBV10-3
len: 13
abundance: .
j_gene: TRBJ2-1
CDR3aa: AISLSGRPDNEQF

d_gene: .
v_gene: TRBV25-1
len: 12
abundance: few
j_gene: TRBJ1-4
CDR3aa: ASSESGQLNTLF

d_gene: .
v_gene: TRBV7-9
len: 17
abundance: .
j_gene: TRBJ2-1
CDR3aa: ASSPRTQGKRAEYNEQF

d_gene: TRBD2
v_gene: TRBV5-4
len: 13
abundance: .
j_gene: TRBJ2-1
CDR3aa: ASSPHLAGVYEQF

d_gene: TRBD2
v_gene: TRBV11-2
len: 13
abundance: few
j_gene: TRBJ2-5
CDR3aa: ASSLALAGQETQY

d_gene: .
v_gene: TRBV12-5
len: 13
abundance: few
j_gene: TRBJ1-2
CDR3aa: ASGETRVADYGYT

d_gene: TRBD1
v_gene: TRBV9
len: 13
abundance: few
j_gene: TRBJ2-2
CDR3aa: ASSVRQGHTGELF

d_gene: .
v_gene: TRBV4-1
len: 13
abundance: .
j_gene: TRBJ2-6
CDR3aa: ASSQGGSGANVLT

d_gene: TRBD2
v_gene: TRBV5-4
len: 14
abundance: few
j_gene: TRBJ2-2
CDR3aa: ASSKPSGRTTGELF

d_gene: .
v_gene: TRBV27
len: 16
abundance: few
j_gene: TRBJ1-6
CDR3aa: ASSLFFGSGFVNSPLH

d_gene: .
v_gene: TRBV9
len: 11
abundance: .
j_gene: TRBJ2-3
CDR3aa: ASSVVSTDTQY

d_gene: .
v_gene: TRBV7-2
len: 13
abundance: few
j_gene: TRBJ2-1
CDR3aa: ASRLPGAPYNEQF

d_gene: .
v_gene: TRBV7-2
len: 16
abundance: .
j_gene: TRBJ1-2
CDR3aa: ASSRGPWTASVGYGYT

d_gene: TRBD2
v_gene: TRBV6-5
len: 10
abundance: few
j_gene: TRBJ2-7
CDR3aa: ASSSSGREQY

d_gene: .
v_gene: TRBV7-8
len: 11
abundance: .
j_gene: TRBJ2-5
CDR3aa: ASSLGAAETQY

d_gene: .
v_gene: TRBV5-1
len: 11
abundance: few
j_gene: TRBJ2-7
CDR3aa: ASSPGGSHEQY